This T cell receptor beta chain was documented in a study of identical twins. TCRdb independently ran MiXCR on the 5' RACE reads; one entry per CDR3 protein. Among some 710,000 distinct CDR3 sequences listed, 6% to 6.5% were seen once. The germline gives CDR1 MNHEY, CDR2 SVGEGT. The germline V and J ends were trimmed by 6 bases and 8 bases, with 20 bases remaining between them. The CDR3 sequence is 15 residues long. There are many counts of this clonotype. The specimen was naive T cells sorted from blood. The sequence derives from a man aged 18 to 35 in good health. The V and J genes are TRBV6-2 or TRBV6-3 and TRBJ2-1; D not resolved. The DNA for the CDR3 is TGTGCCAGCAGGGAGAGTATTACCGGGCGCGATGAGCAGTTCTTC. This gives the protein CASRESITGRDEQFF.